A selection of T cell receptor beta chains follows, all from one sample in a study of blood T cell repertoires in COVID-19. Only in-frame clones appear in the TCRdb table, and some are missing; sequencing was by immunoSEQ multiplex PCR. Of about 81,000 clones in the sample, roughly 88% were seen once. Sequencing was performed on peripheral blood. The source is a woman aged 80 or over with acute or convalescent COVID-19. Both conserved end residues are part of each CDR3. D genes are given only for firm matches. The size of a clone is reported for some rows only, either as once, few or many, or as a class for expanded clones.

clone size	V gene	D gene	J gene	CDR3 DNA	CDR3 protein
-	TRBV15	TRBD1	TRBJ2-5	TGTGCCACCAGCAGGTCCGGACAGGGTAATCAAGAGACCCAGTACTTC	CATSRSGQGNQETQYF
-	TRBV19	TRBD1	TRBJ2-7	TGTGCCAGTAGTAAGGGACAGGGATACTACGAGCAGTACTTC	CASSKGQGYYEQYF
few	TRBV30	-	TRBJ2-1	TGTGCCTGGAGTGTCGGGAGCTCCTACAATGAGCAGTTCTTC	CAWSVGSSYNEQFF
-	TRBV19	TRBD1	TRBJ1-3	TGTGCCAGTAGTTTGCGGGACAGGGTTCCAGGAAACACCATATATTTT	CASSLRDRVPGNTIYF
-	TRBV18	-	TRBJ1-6	TGTGCCAGCTCACCGCCCGGGACATCTGACTATAATTCACCCCTCCACTTT	CASSPPGTSDYNSPLHF
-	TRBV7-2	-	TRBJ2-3	TGTGCCATCCAGGGGACCGGGGGGCCATCGGATACGCAGTATTTT	CAIQGTGGPSDTQYF
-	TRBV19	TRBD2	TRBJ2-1	TGTGCCAGTAGAGCCGGGACTAGCGGGATGGGAGAGCAGTTCTTC	CASRAGTSGMGEQFF
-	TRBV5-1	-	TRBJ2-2	TGCGCCAGCAGCTTGGGCCTAGCGATAAGTAGTGGCGGGGAGCTGTTTTTT	CASSLGLAISSGGELFF
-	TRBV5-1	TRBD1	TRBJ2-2	TGCGCCAGCAGCCCTAACCGGGACAGACCCACCGGGGAGCTGTTTTTT	CASSPNRDRPTGELFF
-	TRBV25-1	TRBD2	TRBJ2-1	TGTGCCAGCAGTGAATCGGTGGGAGGGCCCAACAATGAGCAGTTCTTC	CASSESVGGPNNEQFF
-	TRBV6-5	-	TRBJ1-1	TGTGCCAGCAGTCCGGGAGGGGTGAACACTGAAGCTTTCTTT	CASSPGGVNTEAFF
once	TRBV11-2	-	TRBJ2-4	TGTGCCAGCAGCTCCTTCTGGCAGGGGAAAAACATTCAGTACTTC	CASSSFWQGKNIQYF
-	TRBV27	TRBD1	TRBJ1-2	TGTGCCAGCAGTTTACGAGACAGGGGGCCGGGTGGCTACACCTTC	CASSLRDRGPGGYTF
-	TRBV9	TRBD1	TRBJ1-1	TGTGCCAGCAGCGCCAGGACAGGGCCCATGAACACTGAAGCTTTCTTT	CASSARTGPMNTEAFF
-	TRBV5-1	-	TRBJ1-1	TGCGCCAGCAGCGGCGGGGCGCCCCAAGCTTTCTTT	CASSGGAPQAFF
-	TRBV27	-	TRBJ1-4	TGTGCCAGCAGTTTATTGGGCACTTCTGCAACTAATGAAAAACTGTTTTTT	CASSLLGTSATNEKLFF
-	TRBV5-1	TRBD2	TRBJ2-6	TGCGCCAGCAGCTTGGGGACTAGAGTTGATGGGGCCAACGTCCTGACTTTC	CASSLGTRVDGANVLTF
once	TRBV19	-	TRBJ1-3	TGTGCCAGTAGTATTTCCAGGGGCTCTGGAAACACCATATATTTT	CASSISRGSGNTIYF
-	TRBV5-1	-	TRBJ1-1	TGCGCCAGCAGCATTGGGGCAGGGTCCTCCACTGAAGCTTTCTTT	CASSIGAGSSTEAFF
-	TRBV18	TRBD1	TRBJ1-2	TGTGCCAGCTCAGGACAGGGAAGGGGGCCCTATGGCTACACCTTC	CASSGQGRGPYGYTF
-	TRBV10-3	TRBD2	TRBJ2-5	TGTGCCACGGGGAGGGTAGCTCAAGAGACCCAGTACTTC	CATGRVAQETQYF
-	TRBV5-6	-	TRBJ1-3	TGTGCCAGCAGCTCTACAGAGAAGGGAAACACCATATATTTT	CASSSTEKGNTIYF
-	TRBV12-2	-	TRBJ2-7	TGTGCAAGTCGCTACTACGAAGGACAGTTGGCCTCCTACGAGCAGTACTTC	CASRYYEGQLASYEQYF
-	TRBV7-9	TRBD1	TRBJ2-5	TGTGCCAGCAGCTTCCGACAGGGGATCGAGACCCAGTACTTC	CASSFRQGIETQYF
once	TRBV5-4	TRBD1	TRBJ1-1	TGTGCCAGCAGTCGGTCCCGGGACAGGGGTAGTGCTGAAGCTTTCTTT	CASSRSRDRGSAEAFF
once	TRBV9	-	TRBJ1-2	TGTGCCAGCAGCGTAGGACAGAAGACCTATGGCTACACCTTC	CASSVGQKTYGYTF
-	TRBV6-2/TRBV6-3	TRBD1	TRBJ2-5	TGTGCCAGCAGTTACTCGACAGGGAAGGTCCAGTACTTC	CASSYSTGKVQYF
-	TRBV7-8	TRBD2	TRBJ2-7	TGTGCCAGCAGCTTGGGGACTAGCGGGCCCTACGAGCAGTACTTC	CASSLGTSGPYEQYF
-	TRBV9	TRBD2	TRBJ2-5	TGTGCCAGCAGCGCAACTAGCGGCCAAGAGACCCAGTACTTC	CASSATSGQETQYF
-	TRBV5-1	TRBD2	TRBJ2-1	TGCGCCAGCAGCCGGTTGGGTCCCGGGACTAGCGGGAGCAATGAGCAGTTCTTC	CASSRLGPGTSGSNEQFF
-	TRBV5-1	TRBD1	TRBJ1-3	TGCGCCAGCAGCTTACCCGGGACAGGGGTTGGAAACACCATATATTTT	CASSLPGTGVGNTIYF
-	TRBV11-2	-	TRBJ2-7	TGTGCCAGCAGCTTTCTTCGTAATTCCTACGAGCAGTACTTC	CASSFLRNSYEQYF
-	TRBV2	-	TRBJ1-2	TGTGCCAGCAGTGCCCTCACGCGGGGTGAGGGCTACACCTTC	CASSALTRGEGYTF
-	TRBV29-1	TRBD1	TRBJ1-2	TGCAGCGTTCGGGGACAGGCGGACTATGGCTACACCTTC	CSVRGQADYGYTF
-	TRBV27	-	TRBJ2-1	TGTGCCAGCAGCCGTGGCGGGTATGAGCAGTTCTTC	CASSRGGYEQFF
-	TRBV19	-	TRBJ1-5	TGTGCCAGTACAGGGGCCTGGGGCAATCAGCCCCAGCATTTT	CASTGAWGNQPQHF
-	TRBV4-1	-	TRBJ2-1	TGCGCCAGCAGCCAGGCTTCTGTCGTGGTTGAGCAGTTCTTC	CASSQASVVVEQFF
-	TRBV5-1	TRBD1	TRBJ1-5	TGCGCCAGCAGCTCCGGACAGGGGCACAATCAGCCCCAGCATTTT	CASSSGQGHNQPQHF
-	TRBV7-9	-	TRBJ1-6	TGTGCCAGCAGGGATACGGGGGATAATTCACCCCTCCACTTT	CASRDTGDNSPLHF